This entry lists 22 T cell receptor beta chains sequenced from one sample in a study of blood T cell repertoires in COVID-19. Sequencing was performed with immunoSEQ multiplex PCR; in TCRdb, only in-frame clones are kept and a portion is missing. This repertoire shows some 300,000 clones, about 87% found once; its top ten account for 5.5% to 8%. The material sequenced was peripheral blood. Receptors were obtained from a woman aged 45-59 years with COVID-19, enrolled during active disease.

V gene TRBV30 combines with J gene TRBJ2-5; 7 bases fit TRBD1. From germline, CDR1 is GTSNPN and CDR2 SVGIG (reference sequence). V lost 4 bases to trimming and J lost 5 bases; unmatched junction nucleotides: 7. The CDR3 has 13 residues. Here the CDR3 DNA reads TGTGCCTGGACCACAGGGGTTGCGGAGACCCAGTACTTC. The encoded protein is CAWTTGVAETQYF.

CDR3: CAWSGRVSNEKLFF. CDR3 sequence (DNA): TGTGCCTGGAGTGGCCGAGTGAGTAATGAAAAACTGTTTTTT. The chain uses TRBV30 and TRBJ1-4; no clear D gene. Germline assignment: CDR1 GTSNPN and CDR2 SVGIG (reference sequence). This CDR3 spans 14 amino acids. Between the trimmed V and J ends, which lost 1 base and 4 bases, there was a span of 10 bases.

The chain recombines TRBV14 with TRBJ1-1; no firm D call. Trimming cost V 4 bases and J 0 bases, with 6 bases left between them. The CDR3 is 13 amino acids. Germline V gives CDR1 SGHDN, CDR2 FVKESK. The CDR3 DNA is TGTGCCAGCAGCCCCTACTTGAACACTGAAGCTTTCTTT. Protein: CASSPYLNTEAFF. The full variable domain, rest sourced from reference TRBV14 and TRBJ1-1, is EAGVTQFPSHSVIEKGQTVTLRCDPISGHDNLYWYRRVMGKEIKFLLHFVKESKQDESGMPNNRFLAERTGGTYSTLKVQPAELEDSGVYFCASSPYLNTEAFFGQGTRLTVV.

This clone has a single count. J is TRBJ2-5 and V is TRBV7-9; TRBD2 might be the D (6 bases). Germline V gene lookup returns CDR1 SEHNR and CDR2 FQNEAQ (reference sequence). The CDR3 sequence is 15 residues long. The germline V and J ends were trimmed by 5 bases and 0 bases, with 13 bases remaining between them. CDR3 nucleotides: TGTGCCAGCAGCCCTAATAGCGGCAACCAAGAGACCCAGTACTTC. Amino acid sequence: CASSPNSGNQETQYF. The full variable domain, in which reference TRBV7-9 and TRBJ2-5 provide the parts outside the CDR3, is DTGVSQNPRHKITKRGQNVTFRCDPISEHNRLYWYRQTLGQGPEFLTYFQNEAQLEKSRLLSDRFSAERPKGSFSTLEIQRTEQGDSAMYLCASSPNSGNQETQYFGPGTRLLVL.

This chain joins TRBV5-6 and TRBJ1-3, with 10 nucleotides matching TRBD1. This CDR3 comprises 14 residues. CDR1 is SGHDT, CDR2 YYEEEE, per germline. The ends lost 4 bases at V and 8 bases at J; junction bases unmatched: 6. The CDR3 protein is CASSRTGGFYTIYF. CDR3 sequence (DNA): TGTGCCAGCAGCCGGACAGGGGGGTTTTACACCATATATTTT.

In its sample, this clone was seen once. J is TRBJ2-3 and V is TRBV27; 8 bases agree with TRBD2. The CDR3 runs 15 residues. Germline loops: CDR1 MNHEY, CDR2 SMNVEV (reference sequence). The ends lost 4 bases at V and 1 base at J; junction bases unmatched: 4. The DNA of the CDR3 is TGTGCCAGCAGTTCTAGCGGGTACCGCACAGATACGCAGTATTTT. Residues: CASSSSGYRTDTQYF.

The chain has TRBV5-8 and TRBJ2-1; unclear D gene. CDR1 SGHTS and CDR2 YDEGEE come from the germline V gene. The CDR3 extends over 12 amino acids. The ends were cut back, 3 bases at V and 6 bases at J, with 7 bases in the middle. In nucleotides, the CDR3 is TGTGCCAGCAGCTCGAGGATCAATGAGCAGTTCTTC. It is translated as CASSSRINEQFF.

The chain links TRBV4-2 to TRBJ1-6; perhaps TRBD1 as D (5 bases). The CDR3 sequence is 15 residues long. The V gene's germline CDR1 is LGHNA and CDR2 YNFKEQ. V shed 0 bases and J shed 11 bases, with 14 bases lying between them. For the CDR3, the DNA is TGTGCCAGCAGCCAAGATTGGGGCTCCTCTGCACCCCTCCACTTT. Translation gives CASSQDWGSSAPLHF.

The chain employs TRBV9 and TRBJ2-3; D is perhaps TRBD1 (5 bases). The CDR3 is 14 amino acids. Trimming removed 4 bases at V and 3 bases at J, with 12 bases between. Germline V gene data show CDR1 as SGDLS and CDR2 as YYNGEE. The chain's CDR3 is CASSPRAGTDTQYF. DNA of the CDR3: TGTGCCAGCAGCCCCCGGGCAGGGACAGATACGCAGTATTTT. The full variable domain, completed using reference TRBV9 and TRBJ2-3, is DSGVTQTPKHLITATGQRVTLRCSPRSGDLSVYWYQQSLDQGLQFLIQYYNGEERAKGNILERFSAQQFPDLHSELNLSSLELGDSALYFCASSPRAGTDTQYFGPGTRLTVL.

The chain is built from TRBV24-1 and TRBJ2-5; D might be TRBD2 (5 bases). This CDR3 contains 16 residues. CDR1 and CDR2 (germline): KGHDR, SFDVKD. The ends were cut back, 1 base at V and 5 bases at J, with 16 bases in the middle. CDR3 sequence reads: CATSDLGSPSGETQYF. CDR3 coding DNA: TGTGCCACCAGTGATTTAGGGTCCCCTTCGGGGGAGACCCAGTACTTC.

The chain combines TRBV19 with TRBJ2-1; 7 nucleotides align to TRBD2. Germline values: CDR1 LNHDA, CDR2 SQIVND (reference sequence). V was pared by 4 bases and J by 9 bases, with 6 bases of the junction left unmatched. There are 13 residues in the CDR3. DNA for the CDR3: TGTGCCAGTAGTACCAGCAGCGGGACTGAGCAGTTCTTC. Amino acids: CASSTSSGTEQFF.

This chain joins TRBV5-1 and TRBJ2-1; possibly TRBD2 for D (6 bases). Germline V gene data show CDR1 as SGHRS and CDR2 as YFSETQ. CDR3 size: 15 residues. The ends were cut back, 8 bases at V and 1 base at J, with 16 bases in the middle. CDR3 in amino acids: CASSTGTLSYNEQFF. The CDR3, as DNA: TGCGCCAGTAGTACCGGGACTCTTTCCTACAATGAGCAGTTCTTC.

The gene calls are TRBV3-1 (or the pseudogene TRBV3-2) and TRBJ2-7; 8 bases line up with TRBD2. The CDR3 has 15 amino acids. V dropped 3 bases and J dropped 1; count of bases not matched to a gene: 5. Germline loops: CDR1 LGHDT, CDR2 YNNKEL (reference sequence). The DNA of the CDR3 is TGTGCCAGCAGCCAGTCACTAGCGGAGTCCTACGAGCAGTACTTC. Amino acids: CASSQSLAESYEQYF.

In DNA, the CDR3 is TGTGCCAGCAGCTTAATAGGGACAGACTACAATGAGCAGTTCTTC. Encoded protein: CASSLIGTDYNEQFF. The rearrangement uses TRBV11-3 and TRBJ2-1; 7 bases align to TRBD1. The germline V gene encodes CDR1 SGHNT and CDR2 YENEEA. CDR3 length: 15 amino acids. V was pared by 2 bases and J by 3 bases, with 4 bases of the junction left unmatched.

V usage is TRBV7-3 and J usage is TRBJ1-6; the match to TRBD1 covers 7 bases. V gave up 5 bases and J gave up 8 bases; unmatched junction bases: 9. The CDR3 runs 15 residues. The germline V gene encodes CDR1 SGHTA and CDR2 FQGTGA. This chain's CDR3 is CASSARQGWDSPLHF. The DNA for the CDR3 is TGTGCCAGCAGCGCGCGACAGGGTTGGGATTCACCCCTCCACTTT. The full variable domain, rest sourced from reference TRBV7-3 and TRBJ1-6, is GAGVSQTPSNKVTEKGKYVELRCDPISGHTALYWYRQSLGQGPEFLIYFQGTGAADDSGLPNDRFFAVRPEGSVSTLKIQRTERGDSAVYLCASSARQGWDSPLHFGNGTRLTVT.

This clone showed up just a few times. The chain carries TRBV19 and TRBJ2-7; 8 bases are a match to TRBD2. The V gene end was trimmed by 6 bases and the J gene end by 1 base; junction bases not matched to a gene: 5. Germline V lookup: CDR1 LNHDA, CDR2 SQIVND (reference sequence). This CDR3 comprises 14 residues. This CDR3 is CASSNSGESYEQYF. The CDR3 region has the DNA TGTGCCAGTAGCAATAGCGGGGAATCCTACGAGCAGTACTTC.

The V call is TRBV5-1, the J call TRBJ1-1, with unresolved D. CDR3 size: 13 residues. The germline V and J ends were trimmed by 2 bases and 4 bases, with 9 bases remaining between them. CDR1 is SGHRS and CDR2 is YFSETQ in the germline V gene. CDR3 sequence reads: CASSFAGSTEAFF. The CDR3 nucleotides read TGCGCCAGCAGCTTCGCGGGGTCCACTGAAGCTTTCTTT.

This clone was recorded once. This chain links TRBV6-6 with TRBJ1-6; 9 bases are a match to TRBD1. The V segment lost 5 bases and the J segment 6 bases; nucleotides outside the gene matches: 5. The CDR3 length is 15 residues. Germline assignment: CDR1 MNHNY and CDR2 SVGAGI (reference sequence). CDR3 nucleotide sequence: TGTGCCAGCAGTCGATCACAGGGGGCTAATTCACCCCTCCACTTT. It specifies CASSRSQGANSPLHF.

The J gene is TRBJ1-1, the V gene TRBV18; a possible D gene is TRBD1 (6 bases). The germline V and J ends were trimmed by 3 bases and 2 bases, with 16 bases remaining between them. Germline loops: CDR1 KGHSH, CDR2 LQKENI. The CDR3 covers 16 residues. Here the CDR3 reads CASSPLSRQVNTEAFF. CDR3 DNA: TGTGCCAGCTCACCCCTCTCGCGACAGGTCAACACTGAAGCTTTCTTT.

This chain uses TRBV5-1 with TRBJ2-2, with 8 bases aligning to TRBD1. V was clipped by 1 base and J by 0 bases; unmatched bases: 2. Per the germline V gene, CDR1 is SGHRS and CDR2 is YFSETQ. The CDR3 contains 16 residues. CDR3 in amino acids: CASSLQGAANTGELFF. DNA of the CDR3: TGCGCCAGCAGCTTGCAGGGGGCCGCGAACACCGGGGAGCTGTTTTTT.

The chain carries TRBV12-3 or TRBV12-4 and TRBJ1-1, with D uncertain. The V end was cut by 6 bases, the J end by 2 bases, with 10 bases between. The length of the CDR3 is 13 residues. CDR3: CASRTTINTEAFF. The DNA for the CDR3 is TGTGCCAGCAGGACTACGATAAACACTGAAGCTTTCTTT.

The chain uses TRBV19 and TRBJ1-2; D may be TRBD1 (5 bases). From germline, CDR1 is LNHDA and CDR2 SQIVND (reference sequence). The ends were cut back, 9 bases at V and 4 bases at J, with 12 bases in the middle. CDR3 length: 12 amino acids. This CDR3 reads CASSGGGYGYTF. The CDR3 nucleotides are TGTGCCAGCTCCGGGGGTGGCTATGGCTACACCTTC.